Listed below are T cell receptor beta chains from one sample, sequenced in a study of radiation and T cells in renal cell carcinoma. Generated by immunoSEQ multiplex PCR, the TCRdb table keeps only in-frame clones and is missing some. The data show about 83,000 clones, less than 90% seen once. Sequencing used blood, obtained from a patient whose treatment included radiotherapy and nephrectomy. All receptors come from a woman aged 60-70 years with renal cell carcinoma. Both conserved end residues are part of each CDR3. A D gene is named only where the DNA matches it firmly. Clone size appears in some rows only: once, few, many, or a class for an expanded clone.

clone size,J gene,V gene,D gene,CDR3 protein,CDR3 DNA
NA,TRBJ2-7,TRBV13,TRBD2,CASSDKRGSGKYEQYF,TGTGCCAGCAGCGACAAGCGGGGTTCAGGCAAATACGAGCAGTACTTC
NA,TRBJ2-5,TRBV6-1,NA,CASTRSGGQETQYF,TGTGCCAGCACCCGATCCGGGGGACAAGAGACCCAGTACTTC
NA,TRBJ2-7,TRBV25-1,NA,CASRGTPLPGVYF,TGTGCCAGCAGAGGGACACCCTTACCGGGTGTGTACTTC
NA,TRBJ2-3,TRBV19,NA,CASSADREDTQYF,TGTGCCAGTAGTGCAGATAGGGAAGATACGCAGTATTTT
few,TRBJ1-5,TRBV5-6,TRBD1,CASSSYRQGGRNQPQHF,TGTGCCAGCAGCTCCTATAGACAGGGAGGGCGAAATCAGCCCCAGCATTTT
NA,TRBJ2-1,TRBV18,NA,CASSPSRDLGYNEQFF,TGTGCCAGCTCACCATCCCGGGACTTGGGTTACAATGAGCAGTTCTTC
few,TRBJ2-1,TRBV4-3,NA,CASSQLKVPYNEQFF,TGCGCCAGCAGCCAATTAAAGGTTCCCTACAATGAGCAGTTCTTC
NA,TRBJ1-2,TRBV10-3,TRBD1,CAISEPAGTGGTGYGYTF,TGTGCCATCAGTGAGCCCGCTGGGACAGGGGGCACGGGCTATGGCTACACCTTC
NA,TRBJ2-3,TRBV5-1,TRBD2,CASSGRASGSTDTQYF,TGCGCCAGCAGCGGCCGGGCTAGCGGGAGCACAGATACGCAGTATTTT
NA,TRBJ2-3,TRBV11-1,TRBD1,CASSLIPGQGTDTQYF,TGTGCCAGCAGCTTAATACCGGGACAGGGCACAGATACGCAGTATTTT
NA,TRBJ1-4,TRBV4-3,TRBD1,CASSQLPGTGTEKLFF,TGCGCCAGCAGCCAACTCCCCGGGACAGGGACTGAAAAACTGTTTTTT
NA,TRBJ1-6,TRBV5-6,NA,CASTLGPVSSYNSPLHF,TGTGCCAGCACCCTGGGGCCAGTGAGCTCCTATAATTCACCCCTCCACTTT
NA,TRBJ1-2,TRBV6-5,TRBD1,CASSYGTGSNRYGYTF,TGTGCCAGCAGTTATGGGACAGGGTCCAATCGCTATGGCTACACCTTC
NA,TRBJ2-2,TRBV2,TRBD2,CASTGLAGVGELFF,TGTGCCAGCACGGGACTAGCCGGAGTCGGGGAGCTGTTTTTT
few,TRBJ1-4,TRBV28,NA,CASTASSFPLVPFF,TGTGCCAGCACCGCCAGCTCATTCCCCCTCGTACCGTTTTTT
NA,TRBJ1-2,TRBV5-1,NA,CASSLVQGTNYGYTF,TGCGCCAGCAGCTTGGTGCAGGGGACTAACTATGGCTACACCTTC
NA,TRBJ2-1,TRBV7-9,NA,CASSLDAGSYNEQFF,TGTGCCAGCAGCTTAGATGCGGGGAGCTACAATGAGCAGTTCTTC